Presented here are 22 T cell receptor beta chains from one specimen sequenced in a study of shared clonotypes between healthy human individuals. The protocol was immunoSEQ multiplex PCR, while the TCRdb copy is restricted to in-frame clones and leaves out a portion. The sample comprises some 2 million clones, 85% to 95% of which are singletons, and approximately 0.13% rests with the top ten. Sequencing used naive CD4+ T cells sorted from blood. As for subset: CD45RA+ positively selected. These receptors all stem from a man between 18 and 29 years old in good health.

The chain combines TRBV5-7 with TRBJ1-2, with D tentatively TRBD1 (5 bases). Being an ORF, TRBV5-7 has a function that is uncertain. The V gene lost 2 bases and the J gene lost 2 bases, with 13 bases spanning the gap. This CDR3 has 15 amino acids. The CDR3 DNA is TGTGCCAGCAGCTTAAACGGAGAGGGGAACTATGGCTACACCTTC. Translation gives CASSLNGEGNYGYTF.

V gene TRBV2 combines with J gene TRBJ1-2; D is perhaps TRBD1 (5 bases). The V end was cut by 6 bases, the J end by 8 bases, with 10 bases between. Germline V gene lookup returns CDR1 SNHLY and CDR2 FYNNEI. The CDR3 is 11 amino acids. The CDR3 DNA sequence: TGTGCCAGCAGAGCAGGGTCAGGCTACACCTTC. Encoded protein: CASRAGSGYTF.

The V call is TRBV2, the J call TRBJ1-5; 7 positions match TRBD1. The V gene end was trimmed by 8 bases and the J gene end by 4 bases; junction bases not matched to a gene: 11. Germline-derived CDR1 and CDR2 are SNHLY and FYNNEI. The CDR3 is made up of 15 amino acids. Here the CDR3 reads CASRDSDLMNQPQHF. The CDR3, as DNA: TGTGCCAGCCGGGACAGCGACCTAATGAATCAGCCCCAGCATTTT.

Concerning this clone itself: The identical CDR3 is also encoded by other nucleotide sequences in the sample. The J gene is TRBJ1-1, the V gene TRBV7-9; D remains unclear. Germline CDR1 SEHNR, CDR2 FQNEAQ (reference sequence). This CDR3 spans 14 amino acids. Trimming cost V 8 bases and J 0 bases, with 13 bases left between them. CDR3 loop: CASRSGGLNTEAFF. CDR3 in DNA: TGTGCCAGCCGCTCGGGAGGCCTGAACACTGAAGCTTTCTTT.

The chain has TRBV6-1 and TRBJ1-5, with D unclear. V lost 10 bases and J lost 2, with 18 bases in between. The CDR3 has 15 residues. Germline loops: CDR1 MNHNS, CDR2 SASEGT. The CDR3 spells CATLDRLLGNQPQHF. In DNA form, the CDR3 reads TGTGCCACCCTAGACCGGCTGCTGGGCAATCAGCCCCAGCATTTT.

This sequence joins TRBV7-9 and TRBJ1-1; D possibly corresponds to TRBD1 (6 bases). The CDR3 covers 15 residues. V lost 4 bases, J lost 3 bases, and 15 bases lay in between. Germline V gene lookup returns CDR1 SEHNR and CDR2 FQNEAQ (reference sequence). This CDR3 is CASSSRTATDTEAFF. DNA of the CDR3: TGTGCCAGCAGCTCCCGGACAGCGACGGACACTGAAGCTTTCTTT.

To note about this clone: A much larger clone differs by one base, so this may be a read error. The sample contains more than one DNA sequence encoding this CDR3. The chain is built from TRBV5-1 and TRBJ1-1; 7 bases agree with TRBD1. The CDR3 has 15 residues. J was trimmed by 2 bases and V by 0 bases; bases with no gene match: 4. CDR1 and CDR2 from the germline V gene are SGHRS and YFSETQ. The CDR3 DNA follows: TGCGCCAGCAGCTTGGCCGGACAGGCTAACACTGAAGCTTTCTTT. This sequence encodes CASSLAGQANTEAFF.

This chain connects TRBV5-5 to TRBJ2-3, with 7 bases lining up with TRBD1. Germline CDR1 is SGHKS and CDR2 is YYEKEE (reference sequence). J was trimmed by 6 bases and V by 0 bases; bases with no gene match: 7. The CDR3 covers 15 residues. Written as DNA, the CDR3 is TGTGCCAGCAGCTTGGCCGGAACAGGGGAGGATACGCAGTATTTT. Amino acid sequence: CASSLAGTGEDTQYF. Full variable domain (remainder filled in from reference TRBV5-5 and TRBJ2-3): DAGVTQSPTHLIKTRGQQVTLRCSPISGHKSVSWYQQVLGQGPQFIFQYYEKEERGRGNFPDRFSARQFPNYSSELNVNALLLGDSALYLCASSLAGTGEDTQYFGPGTRLTVL.

In regard to this clone: Other DNA sequences in this specimen translate into the identical CDR3. The CDR3 spells CASSRLAGGPETQYF. CDR3 coding DNA: TGTGCCAGCAGCCGACTAGCGGGAGGGCCAGAGACCCAGTACTTC. The chain joins TRBV7-2 to TRBJ2-5, with 14 bases lining up with TRBD2. V lost 5 bases and J lost 4; bases outside the gene matches: 3. There are 15 residues in the CDR3. The germline V gene encodes CDR1 SGHTA and CDR2 FQGNSA.

This clone has only one observation. Other DNA sequences in the sample encode the same CDR3. The CDR3 region has the DNA TGTGCCAGCAGCTTGGGACACGGGAACACTGAAGCTTTCTTT. This gives the protein CASSLGHGNTEAFF. The rearrangement joins TRBV7-6 to TRBJ1-1, with D possibly being TRBD1 (6 bases). Germline CDR1 and CDR2: SGHVS and FNYEAQ. The CDR3 has 14 amino acids. Trimming took off 3 bases at V and 1 base at J, with 9 bases between the two ends.

In its sample, this clone was seen once. The chain carries TRBV12-5 and TRBJ2-1, with 8 bases matching TRBD1. Trimming removed 5 bases from V and 8 bases from J; junction bases left unmatched: 8. Germline assignment: CDR1 LGHNT and CDR2 FRNRAP. CDR3 length: 14 amino acids. CDR3 sequence reads: CASGVGQVLDEQFF. The CDR3 nucleotides are TGTGCTAGTGGTGTGGGACAGGTCTTGGATGAGCAGTTCTTC.

The rearrangement uses TRBV7-9 and TRBJ2-5; D is possibly TRBD2 (6 bases). This CDR3 comprises 19 residues. Germline CDR1 reads SEHNR; CDR2 reads FQNEAQ (reference sequence). Trimming removed 5 bases from V and 1 base from J, with 26 bases in between. CDR3 amino acids: CASSPTNMGGGGRQETQYF. CDR3 in DNA: TGTGCCAGCAGCCCTACGAACATGGGAGGAGGAGGACGCCAAGAGACCCAGTACTTC.

The chain carries TRBV6-4 and TRBJ2-3; D is tentatively TRBD1 or TRBD2 (6 bases each). Germline-derived CDR1 and CDR2 are MRHNA and SNTAGT. The V and J ends lost 4 bases and 1 base respectively, with 12 bases between them. This CDR3 has 15 residues. In DNA form, the CDR3 reads TGTGCCAGCAGTGTTCGGGGGCTAGGCACAGATACGCAGTATTTT. Its translation: CASSVRGLGTDTQYF.

This chain joins TRBV19 and TRBJ2-1, with D possibly being TRBD2 (6 bases). Trimming shortened V by 6 bases and J by 1 base, and 16 bases separated the two germline ends. This CDR3 is built from 16 residues. Germline V lookup: CDR1 LNHDA, CDR2 SQIVND (reference sequence). CDR3 residues: CASRPGDSPSYNEQFF. The CDR3 coding sequence is TGTGCCAGTAGACCCGGGGACTCTCCTTCCTACAATGAGCAGTTCTTC.

The chain is built from TRBV7-9 and TRBJ2-2, with D perhaps being TRBD1 or TRBD2 (5 bases each). The V gene lost 6 bases and the J gene lost 0 bases, with 11 bases spanning the gap. Germline V gives CDR1 SEHNR, CDR2 FQNEAQ (reference sequence). This CDR3 has 15 amino acids. The CDR3, as DNA: TGTGCCAGCAGAGGTTGGGGGACGAACACCGGGGAGCTGTTTTTT. This sequence encodes CASRGWGTNTGELFF.

The chain links TRBV28 to TRBJ2-6, with a weak D call TRBD1 (5 bases). This CDR3 has 16 amino acids. The germline V gene encodes CDR1 MDHEN and CDR2 SYDVKM. V lost 7 bases to trimming and J lost 0 bases, with 13 bases between them. CDR3 in amino acids: CASTSSGPSGANVLTF. The CDR3 DNA sequence: TGTGCCAGCACTTCATCAGGGCCCTCTGGGGCCAACGTCCTGACTTTC. Filled out from reference TRBV28 and TRBJ2-6, the complete variable domain reads DVKVTQSSRYLVKRTGEKVFLECVQDMDHENMFWYRQDPGLGLRLIYFSYDVKMKEKGDIPEGYSVSREKKERFSLILESASTNQTSMYLCASTSSGPSGANVLTFGAGSRLTVL.

The genes are TRBV30 and TRBJ2-1, with 10 positions matching TRBD2. This CDR3 is built from 15 residues. CDR1 and CDR2 from the germline V gene are GTSNPN and SVGIG (reference sequence). Trimming at V came to 4 bases and at J to 11 bases, leaving 14 bases not matched to a gene. The CDR3 nucleotides are TGTGCCTGGATCCCGACTAGCGGGTTTTCACCCCAGCAGTTCTTC. Amino acid sequence: CAWIPTSGFSPQQFF.

The chain is built from TRBV27 and TRBJ1-6, with D possibly TRBD1 on 5 matching bases. The CDR3 sequence is 15 residues long. The V and J ends lost 5 bases and 5 bases respectively, with 13 bases between them. Germline CDR1 reads MNHEY; CDR2 reads SMNVEV (reference sequence). The chain's CDR3 is CASSVRLGHNSPLHF. The CDR3 DNA reads TGTGCCAGCAGTGTGCGGCTGGGGCATAATTCACCCCTCCACTTT.

The genes are TRBV7-8 and TRBJ1-5; the match to TRBD1 covers 10 bases. The CDR3 spans 17 residues. The V gene end was trimmed by 1 base and the J gene end by 5 bases; junction bases not matched to a gene: 8. Germline assignment: CDR1 SGHVS and CDR2 FQNEAQ. The CDR3 protein is CASSLVWTGGVHQPQHF. The CDR3 DNA follows: TGTGCCAGCAGCTTAGTGTGGACAGGGGGTGTTCATCAGCCCCAGCATTTT. Drawing the rest from reference TRBV7-8 and TRBJ1-5, the complete variable domain is GAGVSQSPRYKVAKRGQDVALRCDPISGHVSLFWYQQALGQGPEFLTYFQNEAQLDKSGLPSDRFFAERPEGSVSTLKIQRTQQEDSAVYLCASSLVWTGGVHQPQHFGDGTRLSIL.

On this clone: The junction departs from the called germline gene at one end, perhaps through a read error. The chain employs TRBV5-6 and TRBJ2-7; D perhaps matches TRBD2 (5 bases). The germline V gene has CDR1 SGHDT and CDR2 YYEEEE. The CDR3 spans 13 residues. The DNA of the CDR3 is TGTGCCAGCAGCTTAACGGGATCGCGCTTCTCCTTGTTC. The encoded protein is CASSLTGSRFSLF.

With regard to this clone: The sample holds other DNA sequences that translate to the same CDR3. This chain joins TRBV5-1 and TRBJ1-3; D not certain. V was trimmed by 2 bases and J by 0 bases, leaving 6 bases between them. Germline V gene data show CDR1 as SGHRS and CDR2 as YFSETQ. The CDR3 sequence is 14 residues long. CDR3 coding DNA: TGCGCCAGCAGCTTAGGTAGCTCTGGAAACACCATATATTTT. It is translated as CASSLGSSGNTIYF.

This rearrangement joins TRBV11-2 to TRBJ2-2, with 8 bases fitting TRBD2. With V trimmed by 4 bases and J by 4 bases, 11 bases remained unmatched. Germline V lookup: CDR1 SGHAT, CDR2 FQNNGV. The CDR3 sequence is 17 residues long. CDR3 sequence: CASSSSGGLMGTGELFF. Written as DNA, the CDR3 is TGTGCCAGCAGCTCCAGCGGGGGCCTCATGGGCACCGGGGAGCTGTTTTTT. Supplemented by reference TRBV11-2 and TRBJ2-2, the full variable domain reads EAGVAQSPRYKIIEKRQSVAFWCNPISGHATLYWYQQILGQGPKLLIQFQNNGVVDDSQLPKDRFSAERLKGVDSTLKIQPAKLEDSAVYLCASSSSGGLMGTGELFFGEGSRLTVL.